This entry describes one T cell receptor beta chain. Assay used: immunoSEQ multiplex PCR; TCRdb lists only in-frame clones, some missing. Found here are tens of thousands of clones, about nine tenths of them singletons; the top ten hold roughly 0.76%. This entry comes from a study of T cell changes during pregnancy in multiple sclerosis. This receptor was identified in a female donor with multiple sclerosis, enrolled in a pregnancy study. Sequencing used CD4+ T cells from peripheral blood mononuclear cells, obtained in the first trimester of pregnancy.

CDR3 loop: CASSQGWGRDTEAFF. The CDR3 DNA is TGCGCCAGCAGCCAGGGTTGGGGGCGCGACACTGAAGCTTTCTTT. The rearrangement links TRBV4-1 to TRBJ1-1, with D maybe TRBD1 (6 bases). Germline-derived CDR1 and CDR2 are MGHRA and YSYEKL. CDR3 length: 15 amino acids. The V gene lost 3 bases and the J gene lost 3 bases, with 14 bases spanning the gap.